This is a list of T cell receptor beta chains from one sample in a study of blood T cell repertoires in COVID-19. TCRdb's table, derived via immunoSEQ multiplex PCR, lists solely in-frame clones and lacks some. Here the sample spans about 160,000 clones, 89% being singletons. Material for sequencing was peripheral blood. The origin of the receptors is a man between 60 and 75 years old with acute or convalescent COVID-19. CDR3s include the opening cysteine and the closing phenylalanine or tryptophan. D genes are given only for firm matches. Rows may omit the clone size; those that give it use once, few, many or a size class.

d_call: .
j_call: TRBJ2-4
v_call: TRBV5-6
clone_size: .
cdr3_aa: CASSPNPSRDKNIQYF
cdr3_nt: TGTGCCAGCAGCCCAAATCCATCGAGGGACAAAAACATTCAGTACTTC

d_call: TRBD2
j_call: TRBJ2-1
v_call: TRBV10-1
clone_size: .
cdr3_aa: CASASGGAGEEQFF
cdr3_nt: TGCGCCAGCGCCAGCGGGGGGGCCGGGGAGGAGCAGTTCTTC

d_call: TRBD2
j_call: TRBJ2-3
v_call: TRBV19
clone_size: .
cdr3_aa: CASSMPTSGVADTQYF
cdr3_nt: TGTGCCAGTAGTATGCCGACTAGCGGGGTAGCAGATACGCAGTATTTT

d_call: .
j_call: TRBJ2-2
v_call: TRBV3-1/TRBV3-2
clone_size: .
cdr3_aa: CASSPSPSLQAGSGELFF
cdr3_nt: TGTGCCAGCAGCCCCAGCCCCTCCCTTCAGGCGGGGTCCGGGGAGCTGTTTTTT

d_call: TRBD1
j_call: TRBJ1-2
v_call: TRBV11-1
clone_size: .
cdr3_aa: CASSLSPDRVGGYTF
cdr3_nt: TGTGCCAGCAGCTTATCCCCGGACAGGGTCGGTGGCTACACCTTC

d_call: .
j_call: TRBJ2-2
v_call: TRBV7-9
clone_size: .
cdr3_aa: CASSLQRSLNTGELFF
cdr3_nt: TGTGCCAGCAGCTTACAGCGGAGCTTGAACACCGGGGAGCTGTTTTTT

d_call: TRBD1
j_call: TRBJ1-6
v_call: TRBV2
clone_size: .
cdr3_aa: CASSKTGVWGSPLHF
cdr3_nt: TGTGCCAGCAGTAAGACAGGGGTTTGGGGTTCACCCCTCCACTTT

d_call: .
j_call: TRBJ1-2
v_call: TRBV6-2/TRBV6-3
clone_size: .
cdr3_aa: CASSYWGHRNYGYTF
cdr3_nt: TGTGCCAGCAGTTACTGGGGACACCGAAACTATGGCTACACCTTC

d_call: TRBD2
j_call: TRBJ2-3
v_call: TRBV5-4
clone_size: .
cdr3_aa: CASSTTSDTDTQYF
cdr3_nt: TGTGCCAGCAGCACGACTAGCGACACAGATACGCAGTATTTT

d_call: .
j_call: TRBJ1-1
v_call: TRBV18
clone_size: .
cdr3_aa: CASSPSLGQTNTEAFF
cdr3_nt: TGTGCCAGCTCACCAAGTCTAGGACAGACGAACACTGAAGCTTTCTTT

d_call: TRBD1
j_call: TRBJ2-4
v_call: TRBV7-9
clone_size: .
cdr3_aa: CASSFPQGVSKNIQYF
cdr3_nt: TGTGCCAGCAGCTTCCCACAGGGGGTCTCCAAAAACATTCAGTACTTC

d_call: .
j_call: TRBJ2-1
v_call: TRBV5-1
clone_size: .
cdr3_aa: CASSLWGTQNVNPTYNEQFF
cdr3_nt: TGCGCCAGCAGCTTGTGGGGGACACAGAATGTGAATCCCACCTACAATGAGCAGTTCTTC

d_call: TRBD1
j_call: TRBJ2-1
v_call: TRBV24-1
clone_size: .
cdr3_aa: CATRGTGKINNEQFF
cdr3_nt: TGTGCCACCAGGGGGACAGGGAAAATCAACAATGAGCAGTTCTTC

d_call: TRBD1
j_call: TRBJ1-2
v_call: TRBV18
clone_size: once
cdr3_aa: CASSPTQGTGVYGYTF
cdr3_nt: TGTGCCAGCTCACCCACCCAGGGCACAGGGGTATATGGCTACACCTTC

d_call: .
j_call: TRBJ1-3
v_call: TRBV7-2
clone_size: .
cdr3_aa: CASSLEAPYSSGNTIYF
cdr3_nt: TGTGCCAGCAGCTTAGAAGCTCCCTACAGCTCTGGAAACACCATATATTTT

d_call: .
j_call: TRBJ1-5
v_call: TRBV27
clone_size: .
cdr3_aa: CASSSTSYSNQPQHF
cdr3_nt: TGTGCCAGCAGTTCGACAAGTTATAGCAATCAGCCCCAGCATTTT

d_call: .
j_call: TRBJ2-3
v_call: TRBV11-2
clone_size: .
cdr3_aa: CASSLGPRFDTQYF
cdr3_nt: TGTGCCAGCAGCTTAGGGCCCCGATTTGATACGCAGTATTTT

d_call: .
j_call: TRBJ2-2
v_call: TRBV18
clone_size: .
cdr3_aa: CASSPVTGNTGELFF
cdr3_nt: TGTGCCAGCTCACCAGTGACAGGGAACACCGGGGAGCTGTTTTTT

d_call: .
j_call: TRBJ2-4
v_call: TRBV7-9
clone_size: .
cdr3_aa: CASSLHATKNIQYF
cdr3_nt: TGTGCCAGCAGCTTGCATGCGACCAAAAACATTCAGTACTTC

d_call: TRBD1
j_call: TRBJ2-7
v_call: TRBV18
clone_size: .
cdr3_aa: CASSAAGGSYEQYF
cdr3_nt: TGTGCCAGCTCAGCGGCAGGGGGCTCCTACGAGCAGTACTTC

d_call: .
j_call: TRBJ1-2
v_call: TRBV6-2/TRBV6-3
clone_size: .
cdr3_aa: CASSYSGGMSASYTF
cdr3_nt: TGTGCCAGCAGTTACAGCGGTGGGATGTCGGCGAGCTACACCTTC

d_call: .
j_call: TRBJ2-2
v_call: TRBV6-6
clone_size: .
cdr3_aa: CASTVREGTGELFF
cdr3_nt: TGTGCCAGCACCGTCAGGGAAGGAACCGGGGAGCTGTTTTTT

d_call: .
j_call: TRBJ2-2
v_call: TRBV6-5
clone_size: .
cdr3_aa: CASSYLDTGELFF
cdr3_nt: TGTGCCAGCAGTTATCTAGACACCGGGGAGCTGTTTTTT

d_call: .
j_call: TRBJ2-7
v_call: TRBV19
clone_size: .
cdr3_aa: CASSIGGAPYEQYF
cdr3_nt: TGTGCCAGTAGTATTGGGGGGGCCCCCTACGAGCAGTACTTC

d_call: .
j_call: TRBJ1-1
v_call: TRBV5-1
clone_size: .
cdr3_aa: CASTVGQLENTEAFF
cdr3_nt: TGCGCCAGCACCGTAGGACAGCTAGAAAACACTGAAGCTTTCTTT

d_call: TRBD1
j_call: TRBJ2-3
v_call: TRBV27
clone_size: .
cdr3_aa: CASSGKGGVPIDTQYF
cdr3_nt: TGTGCCAGCAGTGGAAAAGGGGGCGTACCAATAGATACGCAGTATTTT

d_call: TRBD1
j_call: TRBJ1-3
v_call: TRBV7-8
clone_size: .
cdr3_aa: CASSRWGQGSSGNTIYF
cdr3_nt: TGTGCCAGCAGCCGCTGGGGACAGGGTAGTTCTGGAAACACCATATATTTT

d_call: .
j_call: TRBJ2-2
v_call: TRBV11-3
clone_size: .
cdr3_aa: CASAKPPRTATDTGELFF
cdr3_nt: TGTGCCAGTGCAAAACCCCCTCGGACAGCTACAGACACCGGGGAGCTGTTTTTT

d_call: TRBD1
j_call: TRBJ1-2
v_call: TRBV7-9
clone_size: .
cdr3_aa: CASSEDRVESGYTF
cdr3_nt: TGTGCCAGCAGCGAAGACAGGGTCGAGTCTGGCTACACCTTC

d_call: .
j_call: TRBJ2-7
v_call: TRBV10-2
clone_size: once
cdr3_aa: CASRSLSYEQYF
cdr3_nt: TGCGCCAGCAGGTCCCTCAGCTACGAGCAGTACTTC

d_call: .
j_call: TRBJ1-1
v_call: TRBV21-1
clone_size: .
cdr3_aa: CASSKDRGRAMNTEAFF
cdr3_nt: TGTGCCAGCAGCAAAGACAGGGGGCGAGCTATGAACACTGAAGCTTTCTTT

d_call: TRBD2
j_call: TRBJ2-3
v_call: TRBV7-2
clone_size: .
cdr3_aa: CASSPSGGAADTQYF
cdr3_nt: TGTGCCAGCAGCCCTAGCGGGGGGGCCGCAGATACGCAGTATTTT

d_call: .
j_call: TRBJ2-1
v_call: TRBV12-3/TRBV12-4
clone_size: .
cdr3_aa: CASRTGYYNEQFF
cdr3_nt: TGTGCCAGCAGGACAGGCTACTACAATGAGCAGTTCTTC

d_call: .
j_call: TRBJ1-2
v_call: TRBV27
clone_size: once
cdr3_aa: CASSSGGYGYTF
cdr3_nt: TGTGCCAGCAGTTCAGGAGGGTATGGCTACACCTTC

d_call: .
j_call: TRBJ1-1
v_call: TRBV6-2/TRBV6-3
clone_size: .
cdr3_aa: CASSYSRDEAFF
cdr3_nt: TGTGCCAGCAGTTACTCGAGGGATGAAGCTTTCTTT

d_call: TRBD1
j_call: TRBJ2-3
v_call: TRBV10-3
clone_size: .
cdr3_aa: CAISMGTGASTDTQYF
cdr3_nt: TGTGCCATCAGTATGGGGACAGGGGCTTCCACAGATACGCAGTATTTT

d_call: TRBD1
j_call: TRBJ1-3
v_call: TRBV28
clone_size: once
cdr3_aa: CASRTGTGNTIYF
cdr3_nt: TGTGCCAGCAGGACAGGGACTGGAAACACCATATATTTT

d_call: .
j_call: TRBJ1-4
v_call: TRBV5-4
clone_size: .
cdr3_aa: CASSLGQKTNEKLFF
cdr3_nt: TGTGCCAGCAGCTTGGGTCAGAAGACTAATGAAAAACTGTTTTTT

d_call: .
j_call: TRBJ1-6
v_call: TRBV30
clone_size: many
cdr3_aa: CAWSVTSGGYSPLHF
cdr3_nt: TGTGCCTGGAGTGTCACGTCTGGGGGGTATTCACCCCTCCACTTT

d_call: .
j_call: TRBJ1-2
v_call: TRBV5-6
clone_size: .
cdr3_aa: CASSLLGQGGNYGYTF
cdr3_nt: TGTGCCAGCAGCCTTTTAGGTCAGGGAGGAAACTATGGCTACACCTTC

d_call: .
j_call: TRBJ2-7
v_call: TRBV2
clone_size: .
cdr3_aa: CASKNRVSEQYF
cdr3_nt: TGTGCCAGCAAGAACAGGGTGAGCGAGCAGTACTTC

d_call: .
j_call: TRBJ2-5
v_call: TRBV24-1
clone_size: .
cdr3_aa: CATSARDTLTQYF
cdr3_nt: TGTGCCACCAGTGCCCGGGACACCCTGACCCAGTACTTC

d_call: .
j_call: TRBJ1-2
v_call: TRBV27
clone_size: .
cdr3_aa: CASSFEGADYGYTF
cdr3_nt: TGTGCCAGCAGTTTTGAGGGCGCGGACTATGGCTACACCTTC

d_call: .
j_call: TRBJ2-2
v_call: TRBV7-2
clone_size: once
cdr3_aa: CASSPQGGTGELFF
cdr3_nt: TGTGCCAGCAGCCCACAGGGTGGTACCGGGGAGCTGTTTTTT

d_call: .
j_call: TRBJ1-1
v_call: TRBV4-1
clone_size: .
cdr3_aa: CASSQGTDGNAFF
cdr3_nt: TGCGCCAGCAGCCAAGGGACAGATGGAAACGCTTTCTTT

d_call: TRBD2
j_call: TRBJ2-7
v_call: TRBV7-2
clone_size: .
cdr3_aa: CASSLRTSGAYEQYF
cdr3_nt: TGTGCCAGCAGCTTAAGGACTAGCGGTGCCTACGAGCAGTACTTC

d_call: .
j_call: TRBJ1-5
v_call: TRBV10-1
clone_size: .
cdr3_aa: CASSEGRNQPQHF
cdr3_nt: TGCGCCAGCAGTGAGGGCCGAAATCAGCCCCAGCATTTT

d_call: TRBD2
j_call: TRBJ2-7
v_call: TRBV27
clone_size: once
cdr3_aa: CASSLLRGGADPYEQYF
cdr3_nt: TGTGCCAGCAGTTTACTCCGGGGGGGGGCTGACCCCTACGAGCAGTACTTC

d_call: TRBD1
j_call: TRBJ1-1
v_call: TRBV10-3
clone_size: .
cdr3_aa: CAISEGTGGSMAEAFF
cdr3_nt: TGTGCCATCAGTGAAGGGACAGGGGGTTCGATGGCTGAAGCTTTCTTT

d_call: .
j_call: TRBJ1-1
v_call: TRBV18
clone_size: .
cdr3_aa: CASSPIQGNTEAFF
cdr3_nt: TGTGCCAGCTCACCGATACAGGGGAACACTGAAGCTTTCTTT

d_call: .
j_call: TRBJ2-1
v_call: TRBV3-1/TRBV3-2
clone_size: .
cdr3_aa: CASSRELRVPREQFF
cdr3_nt: TGTGCCAGCAGCCGCGAGTTGAGGGTCCCCCGTGAGCAGTTCTTC

d_call: TRBD1
j_call: TRBJ2-7
v_call: TRBV7-6
clone_size: .
cdr3_aa: CASSPRTGLGYEQYF
cdr3_nt: TGTGCCAGCAGCCCTCGGACAGGTTTGGGTTACGAGCAGTACTTC

d_call: .
j_call: TRBJ1-3
v_call: TRBV7-2
clone_size: .
cdr3_aa: CASSLSQGQGNTIYF
cdr3_nt: TGTGCCAGCAGCCTGTCCCAGGGGCAAGGAAACACCATATATTTT

d_call: .
j_call: TRBJ1-1
v_call: TRBV30
clone_size: .
cdr3_aa: CAWTLGFEAFF
cdr3_nt: TGTGCCTGGACCCTAGGCTTTGAAGCTTTCTTT

d_call: .
j_call: TRBJ1-2
v_call: TRBV19
clone_size: .
cdr3_aa: CASSDRQRANYGYTF
cdr3_nt: TGTGCCAGTAGCGATCGACAGCGAGCTAACTATGGCTACACCTTC